The entry below describes one TCR beta chain. This entry comes from a study of cytotoxic CD8 clonotypes in ibrutinib-treated CLL. Study context: The average sample held approximately 240,000 productive templates and almost 95,000 productive rearrangements.

Per germline, CDR1 SGHTA and CDR2 FQGTGA. V lost 2 bases and J 3 bases, leaving 8 bases between the germline ends. This CDR3 comprises 13 residues. Sequencing was designed to attain a depth spanning 1 in 200,000 to 1 in 1 million T cells. Generated by immunoSEQ multiplex PCR, the TCRdb table keeps only in-frame clones and is missing some. The sample holds about 29,000 clones, more than 60% seen once. The receptor was isolated from a human donor with chronic lymphocytic leukemia. This chain joins TRBV7-3 and TRBJ2-7; a possible D gene is TRBD1 (6 bases). Sequencing used PBMCs, obtained after 24 months of ibrutinib treatment. The CDR3 DNA follows: TGTGCCAGCAGCTTAGGGACAAACTACGAGCAGTACTTC. This gives the protein CASSLGTNYEQYF.